The 32 T cell receptor beta chains below were found in one sample sequenced in a study of cytomegalovirus exposure and HLA in healthy donors. The PCR was carried out with 60 Vbeta primers and 13 Jbeta primers. TCRdb keeps only in-frame clones here, not all; method: immunoSEQ multiplex PCR. The sample holds 150,000 to 200,000 clones, about 81% seen once. The sequencing input was PBMCs. These receptors were collected from a girl between 2 and 10 years old in good health and CMV-seropositive.

The CDR3 DNA reads as TGTGCCTGGAGTGTGGCCACAGCCGAAGCTTTCTTT. Its protein product is CAWSVATAEAFF. This rearrangement joins TRBV30 to TRBJ1-1; D is unclear. V gave up 0 bases and J gave up 8 bases, with 10 bases separating them. The length of the CDR3 is 12 residues. Germline lookup yields CDR1 GTSNPN and CDR2 SVGIG (reference sequence). Based on the CDR3 plus reference TRBV30 and TRBJ1-1, the full variable domain is SQTIHQWPATLVQPVGSPLSLECTVEGTSNPNLYWYRQAAGRGLQLLFYSVGIGQISSEVPQNLSASRPQDRQFILSSKKLLLSDSGFYLCAWSVATAEAFFGQGTRLTVV.

V is TRBV4-1 and J is TRBJ2-3, with TRBD2 matching 7 bases. V lost 4 bases, J lost 0 bases, and 4 bases stayed unmatched. The CDR3 is 15 residues long. The germline gives CDR1 MGHRA, CDR2 YSYEKL. The CDR3 DNA follows: TGCGCCAGCAGCCCTGGGACTACTAGCACAGATACGCAGTATTTT. It encodes CASSPGTTSTDTQYF.

V usage is TRBV30 and J usage is TRBJ2-2; D gene uncertain. V lost 3 bases and J lost 3, with 5 bases in between. Per germline, CDR1 GTSNPN and CDR2 SVGIG (reference sequence). CDR3 length equals 12 residues. As DNA, the CDR3 is TGTGCCTGGAGCCAATACACCGGGGAGCTGTTTTTT. Protein product: CAWSQYTGELFF.

The chain employs TRBV7-9 and TRBJ2-1; 12 bases align to TRBD2. CDR1 is SEHNR, CDR2 FQNEAQ, per germline (reference sequence). There are 15 residues in the CDR3. The ends lost 5 bases at V and 14 bases at J; junction bases unmatched: 13. The CDR3 reads CASSQIRLAGGPEFF. CDR3 coding DNA: TGTGCCAGCAGCCAAATTCGGCTAGCGGGAGGGCCGGAGTTCTTC.

This chain links TRBV6-4 with TRBJ2-3; a weak D match, TRBD2 (6 bases). The germline gives CDR1 MRHNA, CDR2 SNTAGT. Trimming cost V 6 bases and J 6 bases, with 19 bases left between them. The CDR3 length is 15 residues. CDR3 loop: CASSPMGGRRDTQYF. The DNA for the CDR3 is TGTGCCAGCAGCCCCATGGGGGGTAGGAGGGATACGCAGTATTTT.

The chain links TRBV6-1 to TRBJ1-2, with a tentative D call TRBD1 (6 bases). Trimming shortened V by 11 bases and J by 0 bases, and 16 bases separated the two germline ends. CDR3 size: 14 residues. Germline V gives CDR1 MNHNS, CDR2 SASEGT. The CDR3 coding sequence is TGTGCCGTCACTTGGGGGACAACTAACTATGGCTACACCTTC. This encodes CAVTWGTTNYGYTF.

This chain links TRBV4-1 with TRBJ2-2; 12 bases match TRBD2. The V gene's germline CDR1 is MGHRA and CDR2 YSYEKL. The CDR3 has 18 residues. The ends lost 6 bases at V and 5 bases at J; junction bases unmatched: 13. CDR3 DNA: TGCGCCAGCAGACAGACACTTCTAGCGGGAGGGCAGACCGGGGAGCTGTTTTTT. Its protein is CASRQTLLAGGQTGELFF.

For the CDR3, the DNA is TGTGCCAGCAGTGACTCTCTACCAGGGACAGAAAACATTCAGTACTTC. Translating gives CASSDSLPGTENIQYF. The chain employs TRBV6-4 and TRBJ2-4, with 7 bases that match TRBD1. Germline assignment: CDR1 MRHNA and CDR2 SNTAGT. The CDR3 loop spans 16 amino acids. V was clipped by 0 bases and J by 5 bases; unmatched bases: 7.

The chain links TRBV29-1 to TRBJ1-5; a possible D gene is TRBD1 (6 bases). CDR1 and CDR2 (germline): SQVTM, ANQGSEA. The CDR3 sequence is 13 residues long. Trimming left V 6 bases short and J 3 bases short, with 12 bases between. The CDR3, as DNA: TGCAGCGTCTGGGGGGGGGCCAATCAGCCCCAGCATTTT. Translation: CSVWGGANQPQHF.

V gene TRBV10-1 combines with J gene TRBJ2-1; TRBD2 matches 13 bases. This CDR3 region has 19 residues. Germline CDR1 and CDR2: WNHNN and SYGVQD (reference sequence). J was trimmed by 2 bases and V by 2 bases; bases with no gene match: 9. The CDR3 DNA follows: TGCGCCAGCAGTGAGCAACTAGCGGGAGGGCCCTCCCCCTACAATGAGCAGTTCTTC. Protein: CASSEQLAGGPSPYNEQFF.

This clone was recorded once. The chain recombines TRBV27 with TRBJ2-7; 8 nucleotides align to TRBD1. The trim removed 6 bases at V and 4 bases at J, leaving 5 bases unmatched. The CDR3 has 13 amino acids. Per the germline V gene, CDR1 is MNHEY and CDR2 is SMNVEV (reference sequence). The CDR3 reads CASSYYRGYEQYF. In DNA form, the CDR3 reads TGTGCCAGCAGCTACTACAGGGGGTACGAGCAGTACTTC.

The table lists this clone with a count of one. V is TRBV6-1 and J is TRBJ2-4; 13 nucleotides match TRBD2. The CDR3 is 15 amino acids. The germline gives CDR1 MNHNS, CDR2 SASEGT. V lost 10 bases and J lost 6; bases outside the gene matches: 9. DNA for the CDR3: TGTGCCACACTAGCGGGAGGGCCGGTCGGAAACATTCAGTACTTC. Protein: CATLAGGPVGNIQYF.

The V call is TRBV13, the J call TRBJ1-3, with a possible D match to TRBD1 (6 bases). CDR3 length equals 19 residues. Deletions cut 5 bases from V and 0 bases from J, with 23 bases between. Germline V gene lookup returns CDR1 PRHDT and CDR2 FYEKMQ (reference sequence). The CDR3 nucleotides are TGTGCCAGCAGCCCCATCAGCTTGAGGGGGTACGTCTCTGGAAACACCATATATTTT. Translated: CASSPISLRGYVSGNTIYF.

V is TRBV30 and J is TRBJ1-5; TRBD1 agrees at 7 bases. The CDR3 consists of 15 residues. Trimming at V came to 2 bases and at J to 3 bases, leaving 7 bases not matched to a gene. Germline CDR1 reads GTSNPN; CDR2 reads SVGIG (reference sequence). The CDR3 nucleotides read TGTGCCTGGAGTACAGGGGCTAGAAACAATCAGCCCCAGCATTTT. Protein product: CAWSTGARNNQPQHF.

The chain recombines TRBV5-1 with TRBJ2-7, with TRBD2 matching over 7 bases. J was trimmed by 5 bases and V by 3 bases; bases with no gene match: 11. This CDR3 contains 15 residues. The germline V gene has CDR1 SGHRS and CDR2 YFSETQ. The CDR3 nucleotides read TGCGCCAGCAGCTCCTGGGGCGACAGCGGGGACGAGCAGTACTTC. Its translation is CASSSWGDSGDEQYF.

CDR3 protein: CASSLAAGEWVAQYF. CDR3 nucleotide sequence: TGTGCCAGCAGCTTAGCAGCGGGAGAGTGGGTTGCCCAGTACTTC. This chain joins TRBV11-2 and TRBJ2-5; 8 bases match TRBD2. CDR1 is SGHAT, CDR2 FQNNGV, per germline. Trimming took 1 base from V and 9 from J; bases not matched to a gene: 10. The CDR3 length is 15 residues.

The table lists this clone with a few counts. V gene TRBV30 combines with J gene TRBJ1-1; D unresolved. CDR3 size: 11 residues. Trimming took 2 bases from V and 8 from J, leaving 9 bases between them. In germline, CDR1 is GTSNPN, CDR2 SVGIG (reference sequence). The chain's CDR3 is CAWSLEEEAFF. Here the CDR3 DNA reads TGTGCCTGGAGTCTCGAGGAGGAAGCTTTCTTT.

This chain joins TRBV27 and TRBJ2-5, with D unclear. The CDR3 is 13 amino acids. Germline lookup yields CDR1 MNHEY and CDR2 SMNVEV (reference sequence). V gave up 3 bases and J gave up 1 base, with 6 bases separating them. The CDR3 is CASSFTVQETQYF. The CDR3 nucleotides read TGTGCCAGCAGTTTTACGGTCCAAGAGACCCAGTACTTC.

This chain connects TRBV6-5 to TRBJ2-1; D is perhaps TRBD2 (5 bases). Germline V gene data show CDR1 as MNHEY and CDR2 as SVGAGI. Trimming took 4 bases from V and 0 from J, leaving 13 bases between them. CDR3 length: 16 amino acids. The CDR3 sequence: CASSSSTGNSYNEQFF. In nucleotides, the CDR3 is TGTGCCAGCAGTTCCTCGACGGGGAACTCCTACAATGAGCAGTTCTTC.

The sample holds one count of this clone. The V gene is TRBV28, the J gene TRBJ1-2, with TRBD1 matching 8 bases. Germline lookup yields CDR1 MDHEN and CDR2 SYDVKM. V shed 7 bases and J 4 bases; nucleotides not matched to a gene: 5. The CDR3 contains 13 residues. The CDR3 sequence is CASTLGTGYGYTF. Written as DNA, the CDR3 is TGTGCCAGCACCCTCGGGACAGGCTATGGCTACACCTTC.

The table lists this clone with a count of one. This chain connects TRBV28 to TRBJ2-1, with TRBD2 matching over 14 bases. The germline V gene encodes CDR1 MDHEN and CDR2 SYDVKM. The V gene end was trimmed by 6 bases and the J gene end by 8 bases; junction bases not matched to a gene: 3. The CDR3 contains 14 residues. CDR3: CASRPGLAGDEQFF. In DNA, the CDR3 is TGTGCCAGCAGACCGGGACTAGCGGGAGATGAGCAGTTCTTC.

Written as DNA, the CDR3 is TGTGCCAGCAGTACTTGGGACAGGGTGGGCTCCTACATGCAAGAGACCCAGTACTTC. As protein: CASSTWDRVGSYMQETQYF. V usage is TRBV27 and J usage is TRBJ2-5, with 9 bases lining up with TRBD1. V trimming: 5 bases; J trimming: 2 bases; junction bases outside the gene matches: 18. Per the germline V gene, CDR1 is MNHEY and CDR2 is SMNVEV (reference sequence). The CDR3 covers 19 residues.

This chain uses TRBV13 with TRBJ1-1; weak D call: TRBD1 (6 bases). Trimming stripped 8 bases from V and 3 bases from J, with 13 bases between. The CDR3 extends over 13 amino acids. Germline V CDR1 and CDR2: PRHDT, FYEKMQ (reference sequence). In DNA, the CDR3 is TGTGCCAGCGGTACAGGGATCTACACTGAAGCTTTCTTT. Its translation is CASGTGIYTEAFF. The full variable domain, with the rest looked up from reference TRBV13 and TRBJ1-1, is AAGVIQSPRHLIKEKRETATLKCYPIPRHDTVYWYQQGPGQDPQFLISFYEKMQSDKGSIPDRFSAQQFSDYHSELNMSSLELGDSALYFCASGTGIYTEAFFGQGTRLTVV.

The chain links TRBV30 to TRBJ1-6; 7 nucleotides align to TRBD1. Germline CDR1 and CDR2: GTSNPN and SVGIG (reference sequence). The CDR3 is 14 amino acids. The ends lost 2 bases at V and 9 bases at J; junction bases unmatched: 7. For the CDR3, the DNA is TGTGCCTGGAGTATTGGGACAGAAATTTCACCCCTCCACTTT. Translated: CAWSIGTEISPLHF. Filled out from reference TRBV30 and TRBJ1-6, the complete variable domain reads SQTIHQWPATLVQPVGSPLSLECTVEGTSNPNLYWYRQAAGRGLQLLFYSVGIGQISSEVPQNLSASRPQDRQFILSSKKLLLSDSGFYLCAWSIGTEISPLHFGNGTRLTVT.

This chain connects TRBV30 to TRBJ2-1, with 14 bases identical to TRBD2. This CDR3 spans 16 amino acids. Germline loops: CDR1 GTSNPN, CDR2 SVGIG (reference sequence). J was trimmed by 9 bases and V by 5 bases; bases with no gene match: 12. The CDR3 DNA sequence: TGTGCCTGGGCTAGAGCCGGGACTAGCGGGAGCGGTGAGCAGTTCTTC. Amino acids: CAWARAGTSGSGEQFF.

The chain carries TRBV7-9 and TRBJ1-4; possibly TRBD1 for D (5 bases). The CDR3 covers 14 residues. The germline CDR1 and CDR2 sequences are SEHNR and FQNEAQ (reference sequence). V was pared by 5 bases and J by 8 bases, with 15 bases between. The CDR3 sequence: CASSPTGVGEKLFF. The CDR3, as DNA: TGTGCCAGCAGCCCTACAGGTGTGGGAGAAAAACTGTTTTTT.

V gene TRBV28 combines with J gene TRBJ1-1, with unresolved D. Per the germline V gene, CDR1 is MDHEN and CDR2 is SYDVKM. The CDR3 is made up of 13 amino acids. V was pared by 7 bases and J by 4 bases, with 13 bases between. CDR3 in DNA: TGTGCCAGCACCCCGGGTACGGGCACTGAAGCTTTCTTT. This codes for CASTPGTGTEAFF.

This chain links TRBV13 with TRBJ1-5; 12 positions match TRBD1. Germline V gives CDR1 PRHDT, CDR2 FYEKMQ (reference sequence). Trimming cost V 3 bases and J 2 bases; bases outside gene matches: 8. This CDR3 has 18 residues. CDR3 sequence: CASSFSGTGGAGNQPQHF. The DNA of the CDR3 is TGTGCCAGCAGCTTCTCAGGGACAGGGGGCGCGGGCAATCAGCCCCAGCATTTT.

The V call is TRBV15, the J call TRBJ2-1; D not resolved. Germline V gene lookup returns CDR1 LNHNV and CDR2 YYDKDF (reference sequence). Trimming removed 3 bases from V and 4 bases from J, with 7 bases in between. The CDR3 spans 13 residues. In DNA, the CDR3 is TGTGCCACCAGCAGTAGCCTTTACAATGAGCAGTTCTTC. Translated, it gives CATSSSLYNEQFF. The variable domain in full, completed from reference TRBV15 and TRBJ2-1, reads DAMVIQNPRYQVTQFGKPVTLSCSQTLNHNVMYWYQQKSSQAPKLLFHYYDKDFNNEADTPDNFQSRRPNTSFCFLDIRSPGLGDTAMYLCATSSSLYNEQFFGPGTRLTVL.

Here the CDR3 reads CASSQRSDQPQHF. The DNA of the CDR3 is TGCGCCAGCAGCCAGAGGTCAGATCAGCCCCAGCATTTT. The J gene is TRBJ1-5, the V gene TRBV4-1; unclear D gene. V dropped 3 bases and J dropped 5 bases, with 8 bases sitting between them. CDR1 is MGHRA, CDR2 YSYEKL, per germline. The CDR3 is 13 amino acids.

V usage is TRBV28 and J usage is TRBJ1-1; tentative D call: TRBD1 (6 bases). V lost 6 bases and J lost 1, with 15 bases in between. The CDR3 has 15 amino acids. Germline assignment: CDR1 MDHEN and CDR2 SYDVKM. CDR3 residues: CASRSRTARNTEAFF. In DNA, the CDR3 is TGTGCCAGCAGGTCCCGGACAGCAAGGAACACTGAAGCTTTCTTT.

This clone came up once. This chain links TRBV30 with TRBJ2-4; no definite D call. Germline CDR1 reads GTSNPN; CDR2 reads SVGIG (reference sequence). V was cut by 1 base and J by 12 bases, with 16 bases left in between. CDR3 size: 13 residues. The CDR3 DNA is TGTGCCTGGAGTGCTGAAGATGGCTCCCGTCAGTACTTC. Protein: CAWSAEDGSRQYF.